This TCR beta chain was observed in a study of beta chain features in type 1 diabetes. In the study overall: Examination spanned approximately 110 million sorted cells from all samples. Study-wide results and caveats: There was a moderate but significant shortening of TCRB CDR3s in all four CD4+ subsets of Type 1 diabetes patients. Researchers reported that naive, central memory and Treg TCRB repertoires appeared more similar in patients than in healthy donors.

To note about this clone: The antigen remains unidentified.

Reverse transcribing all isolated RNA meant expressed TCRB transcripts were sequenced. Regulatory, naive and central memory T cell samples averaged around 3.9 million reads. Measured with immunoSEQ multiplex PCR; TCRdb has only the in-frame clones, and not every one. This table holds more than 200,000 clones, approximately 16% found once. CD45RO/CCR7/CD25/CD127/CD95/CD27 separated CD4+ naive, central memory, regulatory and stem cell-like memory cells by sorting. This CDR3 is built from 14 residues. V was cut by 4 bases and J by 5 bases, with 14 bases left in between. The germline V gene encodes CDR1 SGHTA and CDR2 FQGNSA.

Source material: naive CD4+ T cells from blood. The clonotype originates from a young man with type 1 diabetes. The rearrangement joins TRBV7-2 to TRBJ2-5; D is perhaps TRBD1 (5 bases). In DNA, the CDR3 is TGTGCCAGCAGCTCTACAGTACGACAGGAGACCCAGTACTTC. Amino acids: CASSSTVRQETQYF.